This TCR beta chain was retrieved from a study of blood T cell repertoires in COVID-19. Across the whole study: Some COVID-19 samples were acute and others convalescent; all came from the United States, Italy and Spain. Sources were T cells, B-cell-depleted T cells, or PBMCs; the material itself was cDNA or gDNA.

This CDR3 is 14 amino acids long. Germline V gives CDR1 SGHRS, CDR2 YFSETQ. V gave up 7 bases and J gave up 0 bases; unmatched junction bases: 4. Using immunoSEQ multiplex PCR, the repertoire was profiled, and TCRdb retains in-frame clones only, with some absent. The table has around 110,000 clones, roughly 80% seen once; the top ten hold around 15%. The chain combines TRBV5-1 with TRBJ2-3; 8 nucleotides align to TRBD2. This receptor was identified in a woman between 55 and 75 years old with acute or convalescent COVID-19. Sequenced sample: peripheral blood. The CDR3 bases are TGCGCCAGCGTCCGGGGGGGAAGCACAGATACGCAGTATTTT. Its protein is CASVRGGSTDTQYF.